A single sample gave rise to the 18 T cell receptor beta chains below, sequenced in a study of OX40 agonist ivuxolimab in advanced cancers. Only in-frame clones appear in the TCRdb table, and some are missing; sequencing was by immunoSEQ multiplex PCR. Of approximately 46,000 clones listed, roughly 80% are singletons. Sequenced here: CD4+ or CD8+ T cells sorted from blood, sampled in a trial of the OX40 agonist ivuxolimab. The receptors were sampled from an adult with an advanced solid tumor such as melanoma, head and neck, liver or kidney cancer.

This clone turned up a few times. The chain has TRBV15 and TRBJ2-2; 7 positions agree with TRBD2. The CDR3 has 14 amino acids. Germline V gene sequence: CDR1 LNHNV, CDR2 YYDKDF (reference sequence). The V gene end was trimmed by 7 bases and the J gene end by 4 bases; junction bases not matched to a gene: 6. The CDR3 is CATKWGRATGELFF. In DNA form, the CDR3 reads TGTGCCACCAAGTGGGGGAGGGCCACCGGGGAGCTGTTTTTT.

Worth noting for this clone: This same CDR3 is encoded by further DNA sequences in the sample. The chain links TRBV14 to TRBJ1-2; TRBD1 matches at 7 bases. Germline CDR1 SGHDN, CDR2 FVKESK. Losses at the gene ends were 4 bases for V and 5 bases for J; bases not matched to a gene: 4. The CDR3 has 13 residues. The CDR3 DNA follows: TGTGCCAGCAGCCCGCGGACAGGATATGGCTACACCTTC. Amino acids: CASSPRTGYGYTF.

CDR3 DNA sequence: TGTGCCAGCAGTCGACTAGCGCCCCTCTCCTCCTACGAGCAGTACTTC. Its protein is CASSRLAPLSSYEQYF. This chain uses TRBV28 with TRBJ2-7; TRBD2 agrees at 8 bases. With V trimmed by 5 bases and J by 0 bases, 9 bases remained unmatched. Germline CDR1 MDHEN, CDR2 SYDVKM. This CDR3 has 16 residues.

The sample holds one count of this clone. This rearrangement joins TRBV2 to TRBJ2-1, with TRBD2 matching over 7 bases. The CDR3 consists of 15 residues. Germline-derived CDR1 and CDR2 are SNHLY and FYNNEI. J gave up 4 bases and V 10 bases, and 13 bases lay outside the gene matches. DNA of the CDR3: TGTGCCATTCCGGCGGCAGCTAGCGGTTACAATGAGCAGTTCTTC. This codes for CAIPAAASGYNEQFF.

The chain recombines TRBV2 with TRBJ1-2, with D possibly being TRBD1 (5 bases). V shed 5 bases and J shed 2 bases, with 12 bases lying between them. Per the germline V gene, CDR1 is SNHLY and CDR2 is FYNNEI. This CDR3 comprises 14 residues. The CDR3 region has the DNA TGTGCCAGCAGTCCTCCGGGGGGGAACTATGGCTACACCTTC. Translated: CASSPPGGNYGYTF.

The chain uses TRBV28 and TRBJ2-7; D not resolved. CDR1 and CDR2 from the germline V gene are MDHEN and SYDVKM. The length of the CDR3 is 14 residues. Trimming pared 8 bases from V and 0 bases from J, leaving 14 bases between. Here the CDR3 reads CASLPGGSSYEQYF. CDR3 nucleotides: TGTGCCAGCCTCCCGGGCGGCAGCTCCTACGAGCAGTACTTC. Full variable domain (outside the CDR3, taken from reference TRBV28 and TRBJ2-7): DVKVTQSSRYLVKRTGEKVFLECVQDMDHENMFWYRQDPGLGLRLIYFSYDVKMKEKGDIPEGYSVSREKKERFSLILESASTNQTSMYLCASLPGGSSYEQYFGPGTRLTVT.

This chain uses TRBV5-1 with TRBJ1-4; D is ambiguous. V was clipped by 0 bases and J by 4 bases, with 7 bases between them. CDR1 is SGHRS, CDR2 YFSETQ, per germline. This CDR3 spans 14 amino acids. CDR3 region: CASSLVGNNEKLFF. CDR3 nucleotides: TGCGCCAGCAGCTTGGTGGGAAATAATGAAAAACTGTTTTTT. Filled out from reference TRBV5-1 and TRBJ1-4, the complete variable domain reads KAGVTQTPRYLIKTRGQQVTLSCSPISGHRSVSWYQQTPGQGLQFLFEYFSETQRNKGNFPGRFSGRQFSNSRSEMNVSTLELGDSALYLCASSLVGNNEKLFFGSGTQLSVL.

Note on this clone: This same CDR3 is encoded by further DNA sequences in the sample. V gene TRBV6-5 combines with J gene TRBJ1-5, with a possible D match to TRBD1 (6 bases). V lost 0 bases to trimming and J lost 5 bases, with 11 bases between them. The CDR3 consists of 15 residues. Germline CDR1 reads MNHEY; CDR2 reads SVGAGI. The CDR3 sequence is CASSYSSGGDQPQHF. CDR3 coding DNA: TGTGCCAGCAGTTACTCATCGGGGGGCGATCAGCCCCAGCATTTT.

The chain links TRBV10-3 to TRBJ1-2; D remains ambiguous. Trimming took off 4 bases at V and 3 bases at J, with 12 bases between the two ends. CDR1 is ENHRY and CDR2 is SYGVKD in the germline V gene. The CDR3 runs 14 residues. The CDR3, as DNA: TGTGCCATCAGTGCGGCGGGAAGTGACTATGGCTACACCTTC. Residues: CAISAAGSDYGYTF.

This clone is a singleton in its sample. V gene TRBV28 combines with J gene TRBJ2-2; 16 bases line up with TRBD2. Trimming took 5 bases from V and 5 from J; bases not matched to a gene: 14. The CDR3 has 20 residues. CDR1 and CDR2 (germline): MDHEN, SYDVKM. In DNA form, the CDR3 reads TGTGCCAGCAGTCAACGCCTCGGGACTAGCGGGAGGGCCTTTACCGGGGAGCTGTTTTTT. It translates to CASSQRLGTSGRAFTGELFF.

The chain carries TRBV2 and TRBJ1-1, with D possibly being TRBD1 (6 bases). V was pared by 11 bases and J by 4 bases, with 14 bases between. Per germline, CDR1 SNHLY and CDR2 FYNNEI. The CDR3 loop spans 12 amino acids. CDR3 DNA: TGTGCCGGCCGGGGGCCTACCACTGAAGCTTTCTTT. Protein sequence: CAGRGPTTEAFF. Variable domain in full (rest from reference TRBV2 and TRBJ1-1): EPEVTQTPSHQVTQMGQEVILRCVPISNHLYFYWYRQILGQKVEFLVSFYNNEISEKSEIFDDQFSVERPDGSNFTLKIRSTKLEDSAMYFCAGRGPTTEAFFGQGTRLTVV.

The chain is built from TRBV7-3 and TRBJ2-3; D is possibly TRBD2 (6 bases). CDR3 size: 13 residues. Trimming removed 5 bases from V and 4 bases from J, with 10 bases in between. CDR1 is SGHTA, CDR2 FQGTGA, per germline. CDR3 loop: CASSPPGADTQYF. The CDR3, as DNA: TGTGCCAGCAGCCCCCCGGGAGCAGATACGCAGTATTTT.

This clone was seen a handful of times. This chain links TRBV10-2 with TRBJ1-2, with 9 bases lining up with TRBD1. J gave up 4 bases and V 8 bases, and 5 bases lay outside the gene matches. The CDR3 length is 13 residues. The germline V gene encodes CDR1 WSHSY and CDR2 SAAADI. CDR3 protein: CASAQGAAYGYTF. For the CDR3, the DNA is TGCGCCAGCGCACAGGGGGCAGCCTATGGCTACACCTTC.

In its sample, this clone was seen once. The rearrangement links TRBV6-1 to TRBJ1-2; TRBD1 matches 9 bases. The CDR3 spans 13 residues. With 8 bases clipped from V and 3 bases from J, the junction kept 4 bases outside the gene matches. Germline CDR1 MNHNS, CDR2 SASEGT. In nucleotides, the CDR3 is TGTGCCAGCCAACACAGGGGGCACTATGGCTACACCTTC. It translates to CASQHRGHYGYTF.

In the case of this clone: One end of the junction is discordant with germline, which a read error may explain. The CDR3 DNA is TGTGCCAGCAGTGGTCGCAGTTACGATACAAAGTCGGGCCAACGTCCTGACTTC. This sequence encodes CASSGRSYDTKSGQRPDF. The chain is built from TRBV2 and TRBJ2-6; no definite D call. The CDR3 runs 18 residues. From germline, CDR1 is SNHLY and CDR2 FYNNEI.

The chain combines TRBV6-5 with TRBJ2-1; D remains ambiguous. The CDR3 is made up of 16 amino acids. Trimming removed 2 bases at V and 6 bases at J, with 17 bases between. The germline V gene has CDR1 MNHEY and CDR2 SVGAGI. The CDR3 is CASSYTRTGSFNEQFF. CDR3 bases: TGTGCCAGCAGTTACACCAGGACGGGCTCGTTCAATGAGCAGTTCTTC.

The chain combines TRBV15 with TRBJ2-5, with TRBD2 matching 7 bases. The CDR3 length is 16 residues. Germline CDR1 LNHNV, CDR2 YYDKDF (reference sequence). Trimming took 1 base from V and 7 from J; bases not matched to a gene: 12. The CDR3 sequence: CATSRGYREEAVTQYF. DNA of the CDR3: TGTGCCACCAGCAGAGGATACCGGGAGGAGGCTGTGACCCAGTACTTC.

The chain links TRBV4-1 to TRBJ1-5, with a weak D call TRBD1 (5 bases). V was clipped by 1 base and J by 7 bases, with 17 bases between them. Germline-derived CDR1 and CDR2 are MGHRA and YSYEKL. The CDR3 sequence is 16 residues long. The CDR3 loop is CASSQVMGVPRQPQHF. CDR3 coding DNA: TGCGCCAGCAGCCAAGTGATGGGGGTCCCTCGGCAGCCCCAGCATTTT.